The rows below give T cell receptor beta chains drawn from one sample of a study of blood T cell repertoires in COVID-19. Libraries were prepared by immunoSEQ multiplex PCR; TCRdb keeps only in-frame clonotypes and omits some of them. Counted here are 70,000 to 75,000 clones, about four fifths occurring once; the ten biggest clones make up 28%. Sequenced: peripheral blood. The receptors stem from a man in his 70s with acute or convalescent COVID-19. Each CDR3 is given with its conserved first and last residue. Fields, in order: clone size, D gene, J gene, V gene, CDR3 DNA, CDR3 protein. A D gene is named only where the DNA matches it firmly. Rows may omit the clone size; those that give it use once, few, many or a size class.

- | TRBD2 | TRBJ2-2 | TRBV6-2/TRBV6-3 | TGTGCCAGCAGTTACTCGACGGACAGCCGCGGGAGGGCGCGGACCGGGGAGCTGTTTTTT | CASSYSTDSRGRARTGELFF
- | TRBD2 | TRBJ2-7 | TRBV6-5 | TGTGCCAGCAGTTACTCTACTAGCGGTTCCTACGAGCAGTACTTC | CASSYSTSGSYEQYF
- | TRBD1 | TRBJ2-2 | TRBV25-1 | TGTGCCAGCAGACAACCCGGGACAGGGAGGAACGGGGAGCTGTTTTTT | CASRQPGTGRNGELFF
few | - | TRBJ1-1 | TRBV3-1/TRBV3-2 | TGTGCCAGCAGCCCCGGGGAGACGGCGAACACTGAAGCTTTCTTT | CASSPGETANTEAFF
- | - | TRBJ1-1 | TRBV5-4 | TGTGCCAGCAGCTTGGTCTCTCACAGTGCCACTGAAGCTTTCTTT | CASSLVSHSATEAFF
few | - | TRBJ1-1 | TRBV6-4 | TGTGCCAGCAGTGACACCCCGGCAGGGGCGCTGGGGACTGAAGCTTTCTTT | CASSDTPAGALGTEAFF
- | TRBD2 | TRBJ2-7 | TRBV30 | TGTGCCTGGAGGACTAGCGGCTACGAGCAGTACTTC | CAWRTSGYEQYF
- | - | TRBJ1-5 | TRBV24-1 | TGTGCCACCCGGGGGTTTGTCAATCAGCCCCAGCATTTT | CATRGFVNQPQHF
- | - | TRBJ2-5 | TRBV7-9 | TGTGCCAGCAGCTTCTCCGAGACCCAGTACTTC | CASSFSETQYF
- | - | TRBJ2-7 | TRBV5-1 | TGCGCCAGCAGCTCCCAGGGTCCCAGCTACTCCTACGAGCAGTACTTC | CASSSQGPSYSYEQYF
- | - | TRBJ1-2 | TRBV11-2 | TGTGCCAGCAGCAAAAGCGCGAACAGGGATCACAGCCTATATGGCTACACCTTC | CASSKSANRDHSLYGYTF
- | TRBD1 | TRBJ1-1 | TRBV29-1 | TGCAGCGTGGAATACCTACAGGGGGCCACTGAAGCTTTCTTT | CSVEYLQGATEAFF
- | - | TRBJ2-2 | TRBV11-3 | TGTGCCAGCAGCACGGTACACACCGGGGAGCTGTTTTTT | CASSTVHTGELFF
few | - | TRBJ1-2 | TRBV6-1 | TGTGCCAGCAGTGAAGTAGCTAACTATGGCTACACCTTC | CASSEVANYGYTF
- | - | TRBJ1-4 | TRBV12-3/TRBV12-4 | TGTGCCAGCAGTCCAGGAAATAATGAAAAACTGTTTTTT | CASSPGNNEKLFF
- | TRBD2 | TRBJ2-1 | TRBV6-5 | TGTGCCAGCAGAACCGACGGGAGGGCTTTCGGTGAGCAGTTCTTC | CASRTDGRAFGEQFF
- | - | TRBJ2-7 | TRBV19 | TGTGCCAGTAGTTACAGGATCTCCTACGAGCAGTACTTC | CASSYRISYEQYF
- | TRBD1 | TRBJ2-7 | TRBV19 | TGTGCCAGTAGTATTTCTGACAGGGGATACGAGCAGTACTTC | CASSISDRGYEQYF
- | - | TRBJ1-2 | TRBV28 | TGTGCCAGCAGTATTCCATATGGCTACACCTTC | CASSIPYGYTF
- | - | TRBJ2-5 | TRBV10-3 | TGTGCCATCAGTTCAAGACAGAGACAAGAGACCCAGTACTTC | CAISSRQRQETQYF